This T cell receptor beta chain was identified in a study of blood T cell repertoires in COVID-19. Overall study: COVID-19 samples from acute and convalescent phases originated in the United States, Italy and Spain. Sample material is recorded as cDNA or gDNA derived from T cells, B-cell-depleted T cells, or PBMCs.

Trimming removed 0 bases from V and 2 bases from J, with 5 bases in between. Germline assignment: CDR1 SGHDT and CDR2 YYEEEE. This CDR3 region has 13 residues. Original processing methods: Amplified reference gene primers provided the basis for estimating nucleated cell counts. Repertoires were generated with immunoSEQ multiplex PCR, while TCRdb's copy carries only in-frame clones and drops some. V, J and clone size were drawn from that table, and D and trimming were deduced from the DNA. The profile covers about 120,000 clones, with about 70% appearing a single time and approximately 5.7% taken by the ten largest.

The J gene is TRBJ2-5, the V gene TRBV5-6; no reliable D call. The sample was peripheral blood. This clonotype was sampled from a man in his 60s with acute or convalescent COVID-19. CDR3 in amino acids: CASSLDRQETQYF. The DNA of the CDR3 is TGTGCCAGCAGCTTGGACAGACAAGAGACCCAGTACTTC.